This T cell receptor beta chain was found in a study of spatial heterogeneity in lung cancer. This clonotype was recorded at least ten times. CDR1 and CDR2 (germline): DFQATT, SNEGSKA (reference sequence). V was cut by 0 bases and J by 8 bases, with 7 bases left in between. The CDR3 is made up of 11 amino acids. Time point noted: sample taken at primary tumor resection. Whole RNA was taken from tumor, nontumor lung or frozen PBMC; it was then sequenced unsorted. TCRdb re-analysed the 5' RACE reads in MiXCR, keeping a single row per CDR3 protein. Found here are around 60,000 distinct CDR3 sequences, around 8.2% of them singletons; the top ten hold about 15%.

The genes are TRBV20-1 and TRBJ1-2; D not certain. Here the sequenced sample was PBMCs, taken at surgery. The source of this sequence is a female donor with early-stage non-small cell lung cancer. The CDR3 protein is CSARDRRGYTF. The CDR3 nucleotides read TGCAGTGCTAGAGATAGGAGAGGCTACACCTTC.